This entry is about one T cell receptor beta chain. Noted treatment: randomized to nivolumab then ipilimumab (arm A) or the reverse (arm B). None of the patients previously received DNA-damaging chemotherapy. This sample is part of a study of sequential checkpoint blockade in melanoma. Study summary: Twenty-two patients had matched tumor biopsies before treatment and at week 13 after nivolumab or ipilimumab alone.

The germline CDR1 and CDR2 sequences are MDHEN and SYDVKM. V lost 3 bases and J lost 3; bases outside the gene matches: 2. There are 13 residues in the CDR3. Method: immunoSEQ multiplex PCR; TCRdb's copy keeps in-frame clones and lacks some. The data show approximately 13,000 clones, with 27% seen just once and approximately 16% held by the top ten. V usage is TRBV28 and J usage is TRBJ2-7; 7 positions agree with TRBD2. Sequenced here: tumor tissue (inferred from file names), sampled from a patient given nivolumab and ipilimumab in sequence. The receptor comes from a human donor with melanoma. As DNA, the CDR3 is TGTGCCAGCAGTTTTGCTAGCGGCTACGAGCAGTACTTC. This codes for CASSFASGYEQYF.